The 24 T cell receptor beta chains reported below all come from one sample, sequenced in a study of T-cell reconstitution after alpha-beta-depleted transplantation in children. For TCRbeta, the library was prepared with unique molecular identifiers. Each CDR3 protein gets one entry after TCRdb re-called the PCR reads with MiXCR. The sample has 230,000 or so distinct CDR3 sequences, over 9.5% seen once. The sequenced sample was PBMCs from the stem cell graft donor, obtained from the stem cell graft. The receptors were sampled from a human donor who donated a stem cell graft to a child with SCID.

This clonotype was seen many times. V is TRBV5-1 and J is TRBJ1-4; D is uncertain. V was pared by 0 bases and J by 4 bases, with 7 bases between. CDR1 and CDR2 from the germline V gene are SGHRS and YFSETQ. This CDR3 has 14 amino acids. The CDR3 DNA reads as TGCGCCAGCAGCTTGGATTCGTTTAATGAAAAACTGTTTTTT. Protein product: CASSLDSFNEKLFF.

This clonotype has at least ten counts. The V and J genes are TRBV7-9 and TRBJ1-1, with TRBD1 matching over 9 bases. Trimming took 5 bases from V and 0 from J; bases not matched to a gene: 4. The CDR3 extends over 15 amino acids. CDR1 is SEHNR, CDR2 FQNEAQ, per germline (reference sequence). CDR3 amino acids: CASSQGDRVNTEAFF. The CDR3 bases are TGTGCCAGCAGCCAAGGGGACAGGGTGAACACTGAAGCTTTCTTT.

The sample holds many counts of this clonotype. CDR3 in DNA: TGTGCCAGCAAGGGAGGCATGGGGGGCACCGGGGAGCTGTTTTTT. This encodes CASKGGMGGTGELFF. The genes are TRBV2 and TRBJ2-2, with D possibly being TRBD2 (6 bases). Trimming took 7 bases from V and 4 from J, leaving 16 bases between them. CDR3 size: 15 residues. Germline CDR1 reads SNHLY; CDR2 reads FYNNEI. Filled out from reference TRBV2 and TRBJ2-2, the complete variable domain reads EPEVTQTPSHQVTQMGQEVILRCVPISNHLYFYWYRQILGQKVEFLVSFYNNEISEKSEIFDDQFSVERPDGSNFTLKIRSTKLEDSAMYFCASKGGMGGTGELFFGEGSRLTVL.

In its sample, this clonotype was seen many times. The rearrangement joins TRBV5-6 to TRBJ2-7; 7 bases match TRBD2. The V gene end was trimmed by 2 bases and the J gene end by 2 bases; junction bases not matched to a gene: 13. The CDR3 has 17 residues. Germline assignment: CDR1 SGHDT and CDR2 YYEEEE. The CDR3 nucleotides read TGTGCCAGCAGCTTCTGCCAGAGGGAGGGAAGACCCTACGAGCAGTACTTC. Protein: CASSFCQREGRPYEQYF.

Worth noting for this clonotype: A read error is possible here, since a much larger clone lies one base away. The gene calls are TRBV7-9 and TRBJ2-7; 9 positions match TRBD2. Germline V gene sequence: CDR1 SEHNR, CDR2 FQNEAQ (reference sequence). The CDR3 is 13 residues long. DNA of the CDR3: TGTGCCAGCAGAGCTAGCGGGGTCTACGAGCGGTACTTC. Encoded protein: CASRASGVYERYF. Looking up the rest from reference TRBV7-9 and TRBJ2-7 gives the full variable domain: DTGVSQNPRHKITKRGQNVTFRCDPISEHNRLYWYRQTLGQGPEFLTYFQNEAQLEKSRLLSDRFSAERPKGSFSTLEIQRTEQGDSAMYLCASRASGVYERYFGPGTRLTVT.

Concerning this clonotype itself: This may arise from a read error, as a much more abundant clone is one base away. This chain uses TRBV5-5 with TRBJ1-2; no clear D gene. In germline, CDR1 is SGHKS, CDR2 YYEKEE (reference sequence). This CDR3 has 14 residues. CDR3 sequence reads: CASRLPTDNYGYTF. The CDR3 DNA is TGTGCCAGCCGCTTGCCCACAGATAACTATGGCTACACCTTC.

Many counts were recorded for this clonotype. V gene TRBV5-1 combines with J gene TRBJ2-1; no definite D call. The CDR3 length is 16 residues. V was clipped by 1 base and J by 0 bases, with 11 bases between them. Germline CDR1 reads SGHRS; CDR2 reads YFSETQ. The CDR3 loop reads CASSLNRINSYNEQFF. Here the CDR3 DNA reads TGCGCCAGCAGCTTGAACCGGATAAACTCCTACAATGAGCAGTTCTTC.

This clonotype came up many times. This sequence joins TRBV7-9 and TRBJ2-1; D possibly corresponds to TRBD2 (5 bases). CDR1 and CDR2 (germline): SEHNR, FQNEAQ (reference sequence). V was clipped by 2 bases and J by 10 bases, with 9 bases between them. The CDR3 is 12 residues long. The CDR3: CASSLWRQEQFF. CDR3 coding DNA: TGTGCCAGCAGCTTATGGAGGCAAGAGCAGTTCTTC. Full variable domain (outside the CDR3, taken from reference TRBV7-9 and TRBJ2-1): DTGVSQNPRHKITKRGQNVTFRCDPISEHNRLYWYRQTLGQGPEFLTYFQNEAQLEKSRLLSDRFSAERPKGSFSTLEIQRTEQGDSAMYLCASSLWRQEQFFGPGTRLTVL.

This clonotype was seen at least ten times. The chain uses TRBV5-1 and TRBJ2-5, with D hard to call. Trimming took off 1 base at V and 2 bases at J, with 15 bases between the two ends. Germline assignment: CDR1 SGHRS and CDR2 YFSETQ. This CDR3 is built from 16 residues. The CDR3 region has the DNA TGCGCCAGCAGCTTGTCCTTAAGTGGGTTACAAGAGACCCAGTACTTC. It is translated as CASSLSLSGLQETQYF.

In this sample, this clonotype turned up a few times. The rearrangement links TRBV5-1 to TRBJ2-7; 7 nucleotides line up with TRBD1. V was pared by 4 bases and J by 3 bases, with 10 bases of the junction left unmatched. Germline CDR1 is SGHRS and CDR2 is YFSETQ. This CDR3 region has 15 residues. CDR3 protein: CASSPVEGQFYEQYF. For the CDR3, the DNA is TGCGCCAGCAGCCCGGTCGAGGGACAGTTCTACGAGCAGTACTTC.

The table lists this clonotype with many counts. The J gene is TRBJ2-5, the V gene TRBV21-1; the table gives TRBD2 as D, unverified against the DNA. TRBV21-1 is a pseudogene. The CDR3 has 15 residues. The CDR3 DNA reads as TGTGCCAGCAGCACTAACGGGGGAGGTTGCGAGACCCAGTACTTC. This encodes CASSTNGGGCETQYF.

In its sample, this clonotype was seen once. V gene TRBV7-9 combines with J gene TRBJ2-7; 11 bases match TRBD1. CDR1 and CDR2 (germline): SEHNR, FQNEAQ (reference sequence). The CDR3 is 15 residues long. With V trimmed by 3 bases and J by 5 bases, 6 bases remained unmatched. CDR3 DNA: TGTGCCAGCAGCTTCGTGGGACAGGGGGTCGACGAGCAGTACTTC. Translated: CASSFVGQGVDEQYF. Full variable domain (missing parts from reference TRBV7-9 and TRBJ2-7): DTGVSQNPRHKITKRGQNVTFRCDPISEHNRLYWYRQTLGQGPEFLTYFQNEAQLEKSRLLSDRFSAERPKGSFSTLEIQRTEQGDSAMYLCASSFVGQGVDEQYFGPGTRLTVT.

At least ten counts were recorded for this clonotype. The J gene is TRBJ1-5, the V gene TRBV9; no reliable D call. The germline V gene encodes CDR1 SGDLS and CDR2 YYNGEE. CDR3 size: 14 residues. Trimming shortened V by 0 bases and J by 3 bases, and 7 bases separated the two germline ends. The CDR3: CASSVGGPNQPQHF. CDR3 sequence (DNA): TGTGCCAGCAGCGTAGGAGGTCCCAATCAGCCCCAGCATTTT.

This clonotype was detected ten times or more. This rearrangement joins TRBV5-1 to TRBJ2-7; 7 bases are shared with TRBD1. CDR1 is SGHRS and CDR2 is YFSETQ in the germline V gene. With V trimmed by 0 bases and J by 5 bases, 17 bases remained unmatched. The CDR3 sequence is 18 residues long. Here the CDR3 DNA reads TGCGCCAGCAGCTTGGGACCCTACCCACAGGGGATCTCGAACGAGCAGTACTTC. Translation gives CASSLGPYPQGISNEQYF.

This clonotype was seen at least ten times. The rearrangement uses TRBV10-3 and TRBJ1-3, with D maybe TRBD1 (5 bases). This CDR3 region has 15 residues. The V end was cut by 6 bases, the J end by 0 bases, with 12 bases between. Germline loops: CDR1 ENHRY, CDR2 SYGVKD. CDR3 in amino acids: CAIRGDGSSGNTIYF. The DNA of the CDR3 is TGTGCCATCAGGGGGGACGGCAGCTCTGGAAACACCATATATTTT.

This clonotype was seen ten or more times. The chain joins TRBV19 to TRBJ2-1; the match to TRBD1 covers 10 bases. V lost 1 base, J lost 4 bases, and 10 bases stayed unmatched. Germline CDR1 and CDR2: LNHDA and SQIVND (reference sequence). This CDR3 has 18 residues. The CDR3 sequence: CASSIGEPGTGDYNEQFF. The CDR3 nucleotides are TGTGCCAGTAGTATAGGGGAGCCCGGGACAGGGGATTACAATGAGCAGTTCTTC. The full variable domain, in which reference TRBV19 and TRBJ2-1 provide the parts outside the CDR3, is DGGITQSPKYLFRKEGQNVTLSCEQNLNHDAMYWYRQDPGQGLRLIYYSQIVNDFQKGDIAEGYSVSREKKESFPLTVTSAQKNPTAFYLCASSIGEPGTGDYNEQFFGPGTRLTVL.

This clonotype was observed many times. This chain links TRBV12-3 or TRBV12-4 with TRBJ2-7; 7 bases fit TRBD2. The CDR3 is 13 residues long. V lost 6 bases, J lost 7 bases, and 9 bases stayed unmatched. The CDR3, as DNA: TGTGCCAGCAGCAACTGGGGGGGGAATGAGCAGTACTTC. This gives the protein CASSNWGGNEQYF.

This clonotype has a count of ten or more. The chain links TRBV7-9 to TRBJ1-1; D is undetermined. Between the trimmed V and J ends, which lost 6 bases and 5 bases, there was a span of 13 bases. Per the germline V gene, CDR1 is SEHNR and CDR2 is FQNEAQ (reference sequence). This CDR3 has 13 residues. CDR3 coding DNA: TGTGCCAGCAGTCCCTCCTTTACAACTGAAGCTTTCTTT. This sequence encodes CASSPSFTTEAFF.

This clonotype was counted many times. This chain joins TRBV3-1 and TRBJ1-2; unclear D gene. CDR3 length equals 14 residues. Germline loops: CDR1 LGHDT, CDR2 YNNKEL (reference sequence). The V end was cut by 5 bases, the J end by 1 base, with 11 bases between. CDR3 sequence reads: CASSFSGYNYGYTF. Written as DNA, the CDR3 is TGTGCCAGCAGCTTCTCGGGGTATAACTATGGCTACACCTTC.

A few counts support this clonotype. A much larger clone sits a single nucleotide away, making a read error possible. The CDR3 nucleotides read TGTGCCAGCAGCTTAGTTTTTGTTGCCTTC. It is translated as CASSLVFVAF. The gene calls are TRBV7-9 and TRBJ1-2; the D is unclear. CDR3 length equals 10 residues. CDR1 is SEHNR, CDR2 FQNEAQ, per germline (reference sequence). Looking up the rest from reference TRBV7-9 and TRBJ1-2 gives the full variable domain: DTGVSQNPRHKITKRGQNVTFRCDPISEHNRLYWYRQTLGQGPEFLTYFQNEAQLEKSRLLSDRFSAERPKGSFSTLEIQRTEQGDSAMYLCASSLVFVAFGSGTRLTVV.

Points on this clonotype: With a much larger clone just one base away, this may be a read error. The rearrangement joins TRBV24-1 to TRBJ2-5; 10 positions match TRBD1. Germline trimming cut 6 bases from V and 4 bases from J; bases unmatched to any gene: 10. The CDR3 totals 16 residues. The germline V gene has CDR1 KGHDR and CDR2 SFDVKD. In nucleotides, the CDR3 is TGTGCCACCAGTAAGCCCTCCGGACAGGGGGGAGAGACCCAGTACTTC. It specifies CATSKPSGQGGETQYF.

Notes on this clonotype: A read error may explain this, as a much larger clone is one base away. The rearrangement links TRBV7-2 to TRBJ1-4; D ambiguous. The CDR3 has 15 amino acids. Germline V gene sequence: CDR1 SGHTA, CDR2 FQGNSA. The CDR3 spells CASSLVGSTPGKLLF. In DNA form, the CDR3 reads TGTGCCAGCAGCTTAGTTGGCTCAACGCCGGGAAAACTGCTTTTT.

This clonotype was detected ten times or more. This rearrangement joins TRBV5-1 to TRBJ2-7, with 8 bases lining up with TRBD1. This CDR3 is built from 15 residues. J was trimmed by 2 bases and V by 0 bases; bases with no gene match: 4. In germline, CDR1 is SGHRS, CDR2 YFSETQ. The CDR3, as DNA: TGCGCCAGCAGCTTGGGAGGGACAGGAACCTACGAGCAGTACTTC. Its translation: CASSLGGTGTYEQYF.

The rearrangement joins TRBV28 to TRBJ1-2; 8 bases map to TRBD1. CDR3 length: 15 amino acids. The trim removed 8 bases at V and 8 bases at J, leaving 16 bases unmatched. CDR1 is MDHEN, CDR2 SYDVKM, per germline. Here the CDR3 DNA reads TGTGCCAGCTCCGACGGGGACAGGAGACTTTGGGGCTACACCTTC. The encoded protein is CASSDGDRRLWGYTF.